This TCR beta chain was sequenced for a study of blood T cells in healthy people across ages. Then a second PCR, running roughly 7 to 11 cycles, was carried out with a sample-barcoded 5' primer and a J-beta primer mix. TCRdb re-called the 5' RACE reads through MiXCR, storing one row per CDR3 protein. This table has hundreds of thousands of distinct CDR3 sequences, roughly 26% appearing once. Study-wide findings and caveats: Long-lived donors exceeded aged donors in naive CD4+ cells and diversity.

Germline V lookup: CDR1 KGHSH, CDR2 LQKENI. The CDR3 has 12 amino acids. On this clonotype itself: Its target is unknown.

The chain couples TRBV18 to TRBJ2-4; 12 bases are a match to TRBD2. The J call may be faulty, since TRBJ2-7 better matches the DNA end. This clonotype was obtained from a woman of 80 years or more in good health. Sequencing input: blood. CDR3 nucleotide sequence: TGTGCGACGACTAGCGGGGGCGGCGAGCAGTACTTC. This codes for CATTSGGGEQYF.